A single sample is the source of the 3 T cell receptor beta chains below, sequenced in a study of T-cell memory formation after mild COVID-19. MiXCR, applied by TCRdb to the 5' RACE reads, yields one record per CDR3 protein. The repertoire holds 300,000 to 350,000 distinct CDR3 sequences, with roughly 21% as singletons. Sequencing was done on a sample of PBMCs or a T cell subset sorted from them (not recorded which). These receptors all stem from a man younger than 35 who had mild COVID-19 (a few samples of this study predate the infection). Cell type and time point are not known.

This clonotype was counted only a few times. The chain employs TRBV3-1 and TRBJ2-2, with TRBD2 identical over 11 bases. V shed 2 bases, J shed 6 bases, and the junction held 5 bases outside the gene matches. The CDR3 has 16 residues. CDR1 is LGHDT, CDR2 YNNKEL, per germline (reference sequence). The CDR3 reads CASSQPSGGRPGELFF. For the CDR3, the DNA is TGTGCCAGCAGCCAACCTAGCGGGGGGCGTCCCGGGGAGCTGTTTTTT.

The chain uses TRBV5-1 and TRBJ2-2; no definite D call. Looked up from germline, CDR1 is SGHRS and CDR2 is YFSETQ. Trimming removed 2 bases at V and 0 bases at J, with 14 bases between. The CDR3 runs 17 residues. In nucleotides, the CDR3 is TGCGCCAGCAGCTTAGGCTTCTCGACACCGAACACCGGGGAGCTGTTTTTT. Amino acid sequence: CASSLGFSTPNTGELFF.

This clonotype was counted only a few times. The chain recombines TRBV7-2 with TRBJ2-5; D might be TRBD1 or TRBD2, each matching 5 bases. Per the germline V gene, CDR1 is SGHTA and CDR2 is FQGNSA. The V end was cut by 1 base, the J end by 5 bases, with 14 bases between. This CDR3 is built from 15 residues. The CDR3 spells CASSLVGGGSETQYF. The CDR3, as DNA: TGTGCCAGCAGCTTAGTTGGGGGTGGTTCGGAGACCCAGTACTTC. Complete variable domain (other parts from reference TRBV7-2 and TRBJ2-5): GAGVSQSPSNKVTEKGKDVELRCDPISGHTALYWYRQSLGQGLEFLIYFQGNSAPDKSGLPSDRFSAERTGGSVSTLTIQRTQQEDSAVYLCASSLVGGGSETQYFGPGTRLLVL.